This entry describes one T cell receptor (beta chain). Its antigen remains unknown. This entry belongs to a study of CD8 T cells in ankylosing spondylitis. Study-wide findings and caveats: The study identified a TCR beta motif of about eight highly homologous variants that appeared characteristic of ankylosing spondylitis blood. Significantly higher representation of disease-linked clones was reported for matched ankylosing spondylitis synovial fluid.

From germline, CDR1 is DFQATT and CDR2 SNEGSKA (reference sequence). This CDR3 spans 14 amino acids. Trimming shortened V by 7 bases and J by 6 bases, and 19 bases separated the two germline ends. In TCRdb, the 5' RACE reads were re-called with MiXCR into one record per CDR3 protein. The data hold 100,000 to 150,000 distinct CDR3 sequences, with more than 15% observed a single time. This chain links TRBV20-1 with TRBJ2-4; D perhaps matches TRBD2 (6 bases). The sequence was obtained from a male donor with ankylosing spondylitis. The specimen sequenced was blood, either unsorted or a sorted T cell fraction (not recorded which). DNA for the CDR3: TGCAGTGGCGAGGAGGGCTCCGAAGGAAACATTCAGTACTTC. The encoded protein is CSGEEGSEGNIQYF.